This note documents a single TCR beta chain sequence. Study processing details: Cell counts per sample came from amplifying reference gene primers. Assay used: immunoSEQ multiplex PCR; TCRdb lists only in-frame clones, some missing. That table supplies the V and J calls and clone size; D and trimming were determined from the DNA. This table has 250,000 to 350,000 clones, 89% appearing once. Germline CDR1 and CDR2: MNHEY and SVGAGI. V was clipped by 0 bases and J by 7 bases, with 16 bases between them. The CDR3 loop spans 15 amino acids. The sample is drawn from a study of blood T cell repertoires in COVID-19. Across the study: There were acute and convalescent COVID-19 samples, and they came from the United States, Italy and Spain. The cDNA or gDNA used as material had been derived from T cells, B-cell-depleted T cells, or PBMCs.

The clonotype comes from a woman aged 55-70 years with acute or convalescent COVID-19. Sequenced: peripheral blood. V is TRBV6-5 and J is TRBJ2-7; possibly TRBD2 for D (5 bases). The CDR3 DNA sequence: TGTGCCAGCAGTTACTCCGGCGGAGCGGCCTGGGAGCAGTACTTC. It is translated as CASSYSGGAAWEQYF.